A single sample gave rise to the 4 T cell receptor beta chains below, sequenced in a study of technical replicates of blood from several donors. Measured with immunoSEQ multiplex PCR; TCRdb has only the in-frame clones, and not every one. The sample holds around 70,000 clones; around 93% are singletons and the top ten take over 0.2%. The sample comprised T cells isolated from PBMCs. The receptors here all came from a human donor in good health.

The rearrangement uses TRBV28 and TRBJ2-7, with 8 bases matching TRBD1. V was clipped by 6 bases and J by 6 bases; unmatched bases: 10. The germline gives CDR1 MDHEN, CDR2 SYDVKM. The CDR3 runs to 14 residues. The CDR3 sequence: CASRSQGGRAEQYF. The CDR3 nucleotides are TGTGCCAGCAGATCACAGGGGGGACGAGCCGAGCAGTACTTC.

This rearrangement joins TRBV14 to TRBJ2-2; TRBD2 matches 9 bases. In germline, CDR1 is SGHDN, CDR2 FVKESK. The CDR3 is 18 residues long. V shed 6 bases, J shed 2 bases, and the junction held 13 bases outside the gene matches. Written as DNA, the CDR3 is TGTGCCAGCAGTAGATCTAGCGGGATTCCCTTAAACACCGGGGAGCTGTTTTTT. Protein: CASSRSSGIPLNTGELFF.

This chain uses TRBV6-5 with TRBJ2-7; 10 bases agree with TRBD2. This CDR3 region has 15 residues. Trimming cost V 7 bases and J 0 bases; bases outside gene matches: 6. CDR1 is MNHEY, CDR2 SVGAGI, per germline. DNA of the CDR3: TGTGCCAGCACCAAACTAGCGGGAAGCTCCTACGAGCAGTACTTC. Encoded protein: CASTKLAGSSYEQYF.

CDR3: CASSDRTNNSPLHF. The CDR3 region has the DNA TGTGCCAGCAGTGACCGGACAAATAATTCACCCCTCCACTTT. This chain joins TRBV6-1 and TRBJ1-6; D is perhaps TRBD1 (5 bases). Looked up from germline, CDR1 is MNHNS and CDR2 is SASEGT. The ends were cut back, 3 bases at V and 5 bases at J, with 8 bases in the middle. The CDR3 has 14 amino acids.